A single sample gave rise to the 8 T cell receptor beta chains below, sequenced in a study of CD8+ T cells in alopecia areata listed by TCRdb under 2018. Interpreted using the paper, the time point label stands for: around 4 weeks on oral tofacitinib. Explained via the paper, the treatment or condition label denotes: oral pan-JAK inhibitor, 5-10 mg twice daily. Library creation used the immunoSEQ multiplex PCR assay. For TCR sequencing, RNA was extracted from every sample and reverse transcribed into cDNA to serve as template. As stored in TCRdb, this immuneACCESS dataset retains in-frame rearrangements with V and J assigned. A fraction of the clones does not appear; measured against another copy, unresolved V genes explain less than half of the discrepancy, and the remainder lacks a known reason. The sample includes 95,000 to 100,000 clones, with around 60% observed a single time. About 14% of the sample belongs to the ten largest clones.

The input for sequencing was CD8+ T cells sorted from blood, taken at week 4, from a patient treated with tofacitinib. The receptor set was obtained from a human donor with alopecia areata.

This clone was seen a few times. The chain carries TRBV7-2 and TRBJ2-5; TRBD1 aligns across 7 bases. The V gene's germline CDR1 is SGHTA and CDR2 FQGNSA. V dropped 1 base and J dropped 4; count of bases not matched to a gene: 3. The CDR3 has 14 residues. The CDR3 reads CASSLVRTGETQYF. DNA for the CDR3: TGTGCCAGCAGCTTAGTGCGGACAGGAGAGACCCAGTACTTC.

Regarding this clone: Given the absence of the conserved phenylalanine or tryptophan at the CDR3 end, a read error is likely. The V and J genes are TRBV15 and TRBJ1-2; TRBD1 agrees at 9 bases. The length of the CDR3 is 15 residues. Germline V gene data show CDR1 as LNHNV and CDR2 as YYDKDF (reference sequence). J was trimmed by 8 bases and V by 6 bases; bases with no gene match: 13. The DNA of the CDR3 is TGTGCCACCAGAGATGCACCGACAGGGGGTGAAGGCTACACCCTC. Protein sequence: CATRDAPTGGEGYTL.

This clone was seen repeatedly, ten times or more. CDR3 sequence (DNA): TGTGCCAGCAGCTTAATTGGCCTCCAAGAGACCCAGTACTTC. Residues: CASSLIGLQETQYF. The genes are TRBV7-2 and TRBJ2-5; D gene ambiguous. This CDR3 region has 14 residues. V was shortened by 2 bases and J by 1 base, with 8 bases between the two germline ends. Germline V CDR1 and CDR2: SGHTA, FQGNSA.

The chain recombines TRBV1 with TRBJ2-1; the table's D call, TRBD1, was not checked against the DNA. TRBV1 counts as a pseudogene. The CDR3 is 16 residues long. The DNA of the CDR3 is TGCACCAGCAGCCAAGATATGGACAGTTCCTACAATGAGCAGTTCTTC. Its protein is CTSSQDMDSSYNEQFF.

The genes are TRBV5-1 and TRBJ2-7; D may be TRBD1 (6 bases). V was clipped by 6 bases and J by 1 base, with 11 bases between them. The germline V gene has CDR1 SGHRS and CDR2 YFSETQ. The CDR3 is made up of 13 amino acids. In nucleotides, the CDR3 is TGCGCCAGCAAAGAACAGGGTTCCTACGAGCAGTACTTC. Encoded protein: CASKEQGSYEQYF.

The chain has TRBV7-9 and TRBJ2-5; 9 nucleotides match TRBD2. The CDR3 has 16 residues. V shed 8 bases, J shed 1 base, and the junction held 11 bases outside the gene matches. The germline V gene has CDR1 SEHNR and CDR2 FQNEAQ (reference sequence). CDR3 nucleotides: TGTGCCAGCGGGTTGAGTAGCGGGAGCCTCCAAGAGACCCAGTACTTC. Translation gives CASGLSSGSLQETQYF.

The rearrangement uses TRBV27 and TRBJ2-7; a possible D gene is TRBD1 (5 bases). This CDR3 region has 14 residues. Germline V gene sequence: CDR1 MNHEY, CDR2 SMNVEV (reference sequence). V lost 4 bases and J 7 bases, leaving 17 bases between the germline ends. The CDR3 sequence: CASSSGHSLAEQYF. CDR3 in DNA: TGTGCCAGCAGTTCTGGACACTCCCTCGCAGAGCAGTACTTC.

This clone ranks as medium-sized. V usage is TRBV4-1 and J usage is TRBJ2-1; D may match TRBD1 or TRBD2 (5 bases each). The germline gives CDR1 MGHRA, CDR2 YSYEKL. Trimming took 1 base from V and 7 from J, leaving 14 bases between them. The CDR3 is 15 residues long. CDR3 amino acids: CASSQGPGPRNEQFF. CDR3 DNA: TGCGCCAGCAGCCAAGGGCCGGGGCCGAGGAATGAGCAGTTCTTC.